This TCR beta chain came from a study of memory CD4+ T cells and cytomegalovirus serostatus. General study findings and limits: Each of approximately 73 CMV-associated TCRbeta sequences occurred in one to five individuals. Suggested: most of the CMV-linked TCR signature lies in CD4+ memory cells.

V was cut by 3 bases and J by 8 bases, with 16 bases left in between. From germline, CDR1 is SNHLY and CDR2 FYNNEI. The length of the CDR3 is 14 residues. Regarding this clone: Its antigen is undetermined.

Single viable CD3+CD4+CD8-CD45RO+ cells were sorted as the memory CD4+ T cells. Using immunoSEQ multiplex PCR, the repertoire was profiled, and TCRdb retains in-frame clones only, with some absent. Altogether under 65,000 clones are present, roughly 78% being singletons, with the ten largest covering 0.67%. Sequencing input: memory CD4+ T cells from blood. This chain uses TRBV2 with TRBJ1-1; D gene uncertain. The receptor comes from an adult in good health and CMV-seronegative. The CDR3: CASSEARGKREAFF. The CDR3 DNA is TGTGCCAGCAGTGAGGCCCGCGGAAAACGCGAAGCTTTCTTT.